These T cell receptor beta chains were read from a single sample in a study of beta chain features in type 1 diabetes. The repertoire was sequenced with immunoSEQ multiplex PCR; TCRdb's copy has only in-frame clones and lacks some. The sample consists of almost 350,000 clones, about 20% of them appearing once. Sequenced: naive CD4+ T cells from blood. Every receptor here comes from a woman aged 18-29 years in good health. Each CDR3 is given with its conserved first and last residue. Fields, in order: clone size, D gene, V gene, J gene, CDR3 DNA, CDR3 protein. The D gene is left open where the match is weak. Not all rows give a size; the values are once, few, many and, for expanded clones, a class.

few	.	TRBV7-9	TRBJ1-3	TGTGCCAGCAGCCCCAACAGGGCAAGCTCTGGAAACACCATATATTTT	CASSPNRASSGNTIYF
.	TRBD2	TRBV2	TRBJ2-1	TGTGCCAGCGCTCCGGACGGGGGGGAGCAGTTCTTC	CASAPDGGEQFF
.	.	TRBV27	TRBJ2-5	TGTGCCAGCAGTTCCAGACGGACACAAGAGACCCAGTACTTC	CASSSRRTQETQYF
.	TRBD2	TRBV5-1	TRBJ2-5	TGCGCCAGCAGCTTGCGTAGCGGGGGGACAGAGACCCAGTACTTC	CASSLRSGGTETQYF
few	.	TRBV13	TRBJ1-5	TGTGCCAGCAGCTTATGGGGGCGGGATCAGCCCCAGCATTTT	CASSLWGRDQPQHF
few	.	TRBV29-1	TRBJ1-2	TGCAGCGTTGAACGAGGGATAAGCCTAAAGGACTATGGCTACACCTTC	CSVERGISLKDYGYTF
.	.	TRBV9	TRBJ2-1	TGTGCCAGCAGCGGCACCTCCGGGACAAACTACAATGAGCAGTTCTTC	CASSGTSGTNYNEQFF
.	TRBD1	TRBV30	TRBJ1-2	TGTGCCTGGAGTGCCCTGACAGGGCTAGCTAACTATGGCTACACCTTC	CAWSALTGLANYGYTF
.	TRBD2	TRBV6-1	TRBJ2-3	TGTGCCAGCTGCCTAGCGGGGGGCACAGATACGCAGTATTTT	CASCLAGGTDTQYF
.	.	TRBV11-2	TRBJ2-5	TGTGCCAGCAGCTTAGTTGGGCGGGTGGAGACCCAGTACTTC	CASSLVGRVETQYF
.	.	TRBV25-1	TRBJ1-3	TGTGCCAGCAGTGCCGTGGGAAACACCATATATTTT	CASSAVGNTIYF
few	TRBD2	TRBV30	TRBJ2-1	TGTGCCTGGAGTGTAGGACTAGCATTCGGGGATGAGCAGTTCTTC	CAWSVGLAFGDEQFF
few	TRBD2	TRBV7-2	TRBJ2-1	TGTGCCAGCAGGCCGGGACTACGTTACAATGAGCAGTTCTTC	CASRPGLRYNEQFF
.	.	TRBV29-1	TRBJ1-2	TGCAGCGTTGCCCCCCAAACAAGCTATGGCTACACCTTC	CSVAPQTSYGYTF
.	.	TRBV9	TRBJ1-2	TGTGCCAGCAGCGGCGTCTCCTATGGCTACACCTTC	CASSGVSYGYTF
once	TRBD2	TRBV2	TRBJ2-7	TGTGCCAGCAGTGCACTATTACGGGGGGACGAGCAGTACTTC	CASSALLRGDEQYF
few	TRBD2	TRBV10-3	TRBJ2-2	TGTGCCATCAGTGTCCTAGCGGGATGGGACGGGGAGCTGTTTTTT	CAISVLAGWDGELFF
.	.	TRBV4-2	TRBJ2-3	TGTGCCAGCAGCCAAGGGGCGGACTTGGGAGATACGCAGTATTTT	CASSQGADLGDTQYF